This TCR beta chain was retrieved from a study of shared clonotypes between healthy human individuals. Study-wide results and caveats: Larger estimated richness was generally seen in naive subsets than in memory subsets. Sequencing depth was expected to affect clonotype sharing among donors. It was the non-shared clonotypes that had lower generation probabilities than clonotypes shared by all four donors.

Clones were read by immunoSEQ multiplex PCR, and TCRdb kept only the in-frame ones, dropping some. Of around 980,000 clones in the sample, approximately 78% were seen once. As to this clone: Its antigen is as yet unknown.

The CDR3 has 16 residues. CDR1 is SGHRS and CDR2 is YFSETQ in the germline V gene. Trimming shortened V by 0 bases and J by 3 bases, and 16 bases separated the two germline ends. Input material: memory CD4+ T cells from PBMCs. This sample's subset: CD45RA-negative fraction. V usage is TRBV5-1 and J usage is TRBJ2-7; D may be TRBD1 or TRBD2 (6 bases each). This sequence originates from a man in his late teens or twenties in good health. Some clones in this sample may be carry-over from other donors' samples. The CDR3 DNA sequence: TGCGCCAGCAGCTTGGCGGGGGCCCGGCCGGACTACGAGCAGTACTTC. Protein sequence: CASSLAGARPDYEQYF.